This T cell receptor (beta chain) was captured by sequencing in a study of blood T cell repertoires in COVID-19. Study-level background: The origin of the acute and convalescent COVID-19 samples was the United States, Italy and Spain. PBMCs, B-cell-depleted T cells, or T cells provided the cDNA or gDNA that made up the material.

Patients in Seattle were enrolled during active infection, then followed longitudinally. Only in-frame clones appear in the TCRdb table, and some are missing; sequencing was by immunoSEQ multiplex PCR. Of about 170,000 clones detected, about 87% appear once; the ten largest clones hold over 2%. CDR3 length: 15 residues. CDR1 is SGHTA and CDR2 is FQGNSA in the germline V gene. Germline trimming cut 2 bases from V and 0 bases from J; bases unmatched to any gene: 2. Specimen: peripheral blood. The sequence was collected from an elderly woman with COVID-19, enrolled during active disease. The gene calls are TRBV7-2 and TRBJ2-3; TRBD2 agrees at 7 bases. As DNA, the CDR3 is TGTGCCAGCAGCTTACGGCGGGAGAGCACAGATACGCAGTATTTT. It translates to CASSLRRESTDTQYF.